This TCR beta chain came from a study of control samples from healthy donors and cancer patients. Produced via immunoSEQ multiplex PCR; TCRdb's table is partial and in-frame only. The sample holds roughly 90,000 clones, 82% seen once. Sequences were obtained from blood. The clonotype was recovered from a woman aged 60 to 75 in good health.

The CDR3 here is CASSQGAGGEKLFF. The DNA of the CDR3 is TGCGCCAGCAGCCAGGGGGCCGGGGGGGAAAAACTGTTTTTT. The chain combines TRBV5-1 with TRBJ1-4, with 8 bases lining up with TRBD1. V lost 4 bases to trimming and J lost 8 bases; unmatched junction nucleotides: 7. Germline V gene lookup returns CDR1 SGHRS and CDR2 YFSETQ. This CDR3 region has 14 residues.